This T cell receptor beta chain was recovered during a study of shared T cell receptors in the human thymus. Germline V gene sequence: CDR1 MGHRA, CDR2 YSYEKL. This CDR3 contains 18 residues. J lost 1 base, V lost 4 bases, and 16 bases had no gene match. Sequencing used immunoSEQ multiplex PCR; TCRdb keeps in-frame clones, though not all of them. This table holds 550,000 to 800,000 clones, approximately 85% found once. The same data also contributed to another study, on human thymus T cells.

The sequenced sample was thymocytes. This chain links TRBV4-1 with TRBJ2-7, with TRBD1 identical over 7 bases. This receptor was obtained from a girl under three years old with a congenital heart defect. The CDR3 coding sequence is TGCGCCAGCAGCCCCTCCCAGACAGGGTCGATATTATCCTACGAGCAGTACTTC. Its protein product is CASSPSQTGSILSYEQYF.